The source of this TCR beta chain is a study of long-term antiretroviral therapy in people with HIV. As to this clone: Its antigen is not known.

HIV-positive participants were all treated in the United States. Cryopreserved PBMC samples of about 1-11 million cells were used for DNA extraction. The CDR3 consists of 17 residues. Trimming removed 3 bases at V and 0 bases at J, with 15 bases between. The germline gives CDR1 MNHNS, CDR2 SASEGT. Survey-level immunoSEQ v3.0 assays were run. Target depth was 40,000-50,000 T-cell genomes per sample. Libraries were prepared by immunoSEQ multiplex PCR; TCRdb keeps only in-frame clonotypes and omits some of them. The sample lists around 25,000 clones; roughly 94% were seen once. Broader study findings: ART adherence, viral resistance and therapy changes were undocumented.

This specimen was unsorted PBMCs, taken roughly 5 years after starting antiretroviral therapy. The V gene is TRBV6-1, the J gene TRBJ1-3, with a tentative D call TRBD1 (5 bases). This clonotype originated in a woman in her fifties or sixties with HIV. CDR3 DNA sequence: TGTGCCAGCAGTGAGAGGGGATCGGCCAACTCTGGAAACACCATATATTTT. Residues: CASSERGSANSGNTIYF.